Listed here are 28 T cell receptor beta chains from one sample, sequenced in a study of T-cell memory formation after mild COVID-19. Each CDR3 protein gets one entry after TCRdb re-called the 5' RACE reads with MiXCR. The sample has hundreds of thousands of distinct CDR3 sequences, 25% seen once. The sequenced material came from PBMCs or a T cell subset sorted from them (not recorded which). All receptors come from an adult woman who had mild COVID-19 (a few samples of this study predate the infection). Cell type and time point are not known.

This clonotype was counted only a few times. The V and J genes are TRBV5-1 and TRBJ2-1; D may be TRBD2 (6 bases). V was cut by 3 bases and J by 5 bases, with 24 bases left in between. Germline V gene sequence: CDR1 SGHRS, CDR2 YFSETQ. This CDR3 spans 18 amino acids. DNA for the CDR3: TGCGCCAGCAGCTACCAGAGTCCGTATAGCGGATTAAACAATGAGCAGTTCTTC. Translated: CASSYQSPYSGLNNEQFF. The complete variable domain, with remaining parts taken from reference TRBV5-1 and TRBJ2-1, reads KAGVTQTPRYLIKTRGQQVTLSCSPISGHRSVSWYQQTPGQGLQFLFEYFSETQRNKGNFPGRFSGRQFSNSRSEMNVSTLELGDSALYLCASSYQSPYSGLNNEQFFGPGTRLTVL.

The genes are TRBV12-3 or TRBV12-4 and TRBJ1-2; TRBD1 matches at 8 bases. The CDR3 loop spans 15 amino acids. With 2 bases clipped from V and 3 bases from J, the junction kept 5 bases outside the gene matches. The CDR3 region is CASSLSSGGDYGYTF. The CDR3 bases are TGTGCCAGCAGTTTAAGTTCAGGGGGCGACTATGGCTACACCTTC.

This clonotype came up a few times. The J gene is TRBJ2-5, the V gene TRBV7-9, with 8 bases that match TRBD1. The CDR3 sequence is 16 residues long. In germline, CDR1 is SEHNR, CDR2 FQNEAQ (reference sequence). Trimming removed 7 bases from V and 1 base from J; junction bases left unmatched: 11. CDR3 sequence reads: CASTGRTGHLQETQYF. Here the CDR3 DNA reads TGTGCCAGCACGGGGCGGACAGGGCACCTCCAAGAGACCCAGTACTTC.

This clonotype was observed a handful of times. The rearrangement links TRBV5-1 to TRBJ1-1; 8 bases are shared with TRBD1. The trim removed 4 bases at V and 1 base at J, leaving 6 bases unmatched. In germline, CDR1 is SGHRS, CDR2 YFSETQ. This CDR3 has 15 residues. CDR3 DNA: TGCGCCAGCAGCCCGAGGACAGGGACGAACACTGAAGCTTTCTTT. It translates to CASSPRTGTNTEAFF. The variable domain in full, with the rest retrieved from reference TRBV5-1 and TRBJ1-1, is KAGVTQTPRYLIKTRGQQVTLSCSPISGHRSVSWYQQTPGQGLQFLFEYFSETQRNKGNFPGRFSGRQFSNSRSEMNVSTLELGDSALYLCASSPRTGTNTEAFFGQGTRLTVV.

V is TRBV5-1 and J is TRBJ2-7; 9 positions agree with TRBD2. With 4 bases clipped from V and 2 bases from J, the junction kept 13 bases outside the gene matches. The germline gives CDR1 SGHRS, CDR2 YFSETQ. The CDR3 extends over 17 amino acids. The CDR3, as DNA: TGCGCCAGCAGCGTAAAAGCGGGAGGTTTAACTACCTACGAGCAGTACTTC. Its protein is CASSVKAGGLTTYEQYF.

The V call is TRBV6-5, the J call TRBJ2-7, with D perhaps being TRBD1 or TRBD2 (5 bases each). The CDR3 is 15 amino acids. Trimming took off 2 bases at V and 5 bases at J, with 16 bases between the two ends. The V gene's germline CDR1 is MNHEY and CDR2 SVGAGI. CDR3 sequence (DNA): TGTGCCAGCAGTTACAGGGACCCAACAGCCCACGAGCAGTACTTC. Translating it yields CASSYRDPTAHEQYF.

There are a few counts of this clonotype. The CDR3 coding sequence is TGCAGCGTTGAAGACTTGTGGATGTCATTTCGAGAGACCCAGTACTTC. Its translation: CSVEDLWMSFRETQYF. V gene TRBV29-1 combines with J gene TRBJ2-5; D unclear. The length of the CDR3 is 16 residues. V was shortened by 0 bases and J by 4 bases, with 18 bases between the two germline ends. Germline assignment: CDR1 SQVTM and CDR2 ANQGSEA.

In this sample, this clonotype turned up a few times. The CDR3 is CASSSRQGNSPLHF. CDR3 in DNA: TGTGCCAGCAGCTCCCGACAGGGGAATTCACCCCTCCACTTT. V is TRBV3-1 and J is TRBJ1-6, with 8 bases that match TRBD1. The CDR3 has 14 residues. CDR1 LGHDT and CDR2 YNNKEL come from the germline V gene (reference sequence). V lost 5 bases to trimming and J lost 7 bases; unmatched junction nucleotides: 4.

The V gene is TRBV5-1, the J gene TRBJ2-1; the match to TRBD2 covers 14 bases. The CDR3 loop spans 15 amino acids. Germline CDR1 and CDR2: SGHRS and YFSETQ. The ends lost 6 bases at V and 10 bases at J; junction bases unmatched: 9. DNA of the CDR3: TGCGCCAGCACCTCCGGGACTAGCGGGAGCGACGAGCAGTTCTTC. Its protein product is CASTSGTSGSDEQFF.

The V call is TRBV7-9, the J call TRBJ2-7; 10 bases agree with TRBD2. The CDR3 is made up of 15 amino acids. J was trimmed by 6 bases and V by 2 bases; bases with no gene match: 7. Germline-derived CDR1 and CDR2 are SEHNR and FQNEAQ (reference sequence). This CDR3 reads CASSLSRLAGPEQYF. For the CDR3, the DNA is TGTGCCAGCAGCTTATCAAGACTAGCGGGTCCCGAGCAGTACTTC.

This chain joins TRBV2 and TRBJ2-3; 11 nucleotides match TRBD2. This CDR3 has 14 amino acids. The J segment lost 8 bases and the V segment lost 6 bases, leaving 7 bases of the junction unmatched. Germline V lookup: CDR1 SNHLY, CDR2 FYNNEI. In DNA, the CDR3 is TGTGCCAGCAGACCCCTAGCGGGGGGCCGTACGCAGTATTTT. Translating it yields CASRPLAGGRTQYF.

This clonotype was recorded a few times. The rearrangement joins TRBV12-3 or TRBV12-4 to TRBJ2-5; no clear D gene. Trimming took off 6 bases at V and 1 base at J, with 6 bases between the two ends. The CDR3 is made up of 12 amino acids. This CDR3 reads CASRTIQETQYF. CDR3 DNA: TGTGCCAGCAGGACCATCCAAGAGACCCAGTACTTC.

This clonotype was seen at least ten times. The chain couples TRBV12-3 or TRBV12-4 to TRBJ2-4; maybe TRBD2 (7 bases). V lost 1 base to trimming and J lost 6 bases, with 19 bases between them. This CDR3 is 17 amino acids long. CDR3 amino acids: CASSLEGGTLGRNIQYF. The CDR3 DNA is TGTGCCAGCAGTTTAGAGGGGGGGACCCTTGGGAGAAACATTCAGTACTTC.

This chain connects TRBV28 to TRBJ2-3; 8 nucleotides agree with TRBD1. The CDR3 is 15 amino acids. The germline V gene has CDR1 MDHEN and CDR2 SYDVKM. After removal of 5 bases from V and 5 bases from J, the junction contained 9 bases not matched to a gene. In DNA form, the CDR3 reads TGTGCCAGCAGTCCGGACAGGGAACATCAAGATACGCAGTATTTT. This sequence encodes CASSPDREHQDTQYF.

The chain joins TRBV7-9 to TRBJ1-1; D possibly corresponds to TRBD1 (5 bases). Trimming cost V 5 bases and J 8 bases, with 12 bases left between them. This CDR3 contains 12 residues. Per the germline V gene, CDR1 is SEHNR and CDR2 is FQNEAQ (reference sequence). The CDR3 sequence is CASSARDGEAFF. The CDR3 bases are TGTGCCAGCAGCGCGAGGGACGGCGAAGCTTTCTTT.

In this sample, this clonotype turned up a few times. V usage is TRBV18 and J usage is TRBJ1-2, with D perhaps TRBD1 (5 bases). Trimming stripped 0 bases from V and 6 bases from J, with 14 bases between. The CDR3 extends over 15 amino acids. Germline CDR1 KGHSH, CDR2 LQKENI. The CDR3 loop reads CASSPPGARVNGYTF. The DNA for the CDR3 is TGTGCCAGCTCACCACCGGGCGCCAGGGTTAATGGCTACACCTTC.

The chain couples TRBV27 to TRBJ2-1; D unresolved. CDR3 length equals 14 residues. V lost 5 bases and J 3 bases, leaving 11 bases between the germline ends. The germline V gene has CDR1 MNHEY and CDR2 SMNVEV (reference sequence). DNA of the CDR3: TGTGCCAGCAGTCCCTACAAAGACTACAATGAGCAGTTCTTC. As protein: CASSPYKDYNEQFF.

Only a few counts were recorded for this clonotype. The rearrangement joins TRBV5-4 to TRBJ2-7; D possibly corresponds to TRBD1 (6 bases). Trimming removed 0 bases at V and 3 bases at J, with 13 bases between. CDR1 SGHNT and CDR2 YYREEE come from the germline V gene (reference sequence). The CDR3 loop spans 15 amino acids. Here the CDR3 DNA reads TGTGCCAGCAGCTTGGCGCTCGGACAGAACTACGAGCAGTACTTC. Its protein is CASSLALGQNYEQYF. Filled out from reference TRBV5-4 and TRBJ2-7, the complete variable domain reads ETGVTQSPTHLIKTRGQQVTLRCSSQSGHNTVSWYQQALGQGPQFIFQYYREEENGRGNFPPRFSGLQFPNYSSELNVNALELDDSALYLCASSLALGQNYEQYFGPGTRLTVT.

This clonotype has a handful of counts. J is TRBJ2-7 and V is TRBV27; weak D call: TRBD2 (6 bases). This CDR3 contains 15 residues. With 5 bases removed from V and 7 bases from J, the gap between germline ends came to 21 bases. CDR1 MNHEY and CDR2 SMNVEV come from the germline V gene (reference sequence). CDR3 nucleotides: TGTGCCAGCAGTCCCTGGGGGGTTTTGCAATCGGAGCAGTACTTC. Protein sequence: CASSPWGVLQSEQYF.

This clonotype was counted a few times. The chain carries TRBV6-6 and TRBJ1-2; TRBD1 agrees at 7 bases. Trimming removed 0 bases from V and 1 base from J; junction bases left unmatched: 8. The CDR3 covers 17 residues. Germline V CDR1 and CDR2: MNHNY, SVGAGI (reference sequence). CDR3 nucleotides: TGTGCCAGCAGTTACTCGGGGTCCGGGACAGATAACTATGGCTACACCTTC. Translated: CASSYSGSGTDNYGYTF.

In this sample, this clonotype turned up a few times. The chain couples TRBV4-2 to TRBJ2-1; 9 nucleotides agree with TRBD2. This CDR3 comprises 15 residues. Germline loops: CDR1 LGHNA, CDR2 YNFKEQ. V shed 4 bases and J 4 bases; nucleotides not matched to a gene: 5. The DNA of the CDR3 is TGTGCCAGCAGCCGCGCTAGCGGGGTATACAATGAGCAGTTCTTC. Its translation is CASSRASGVYNEQFF.

The V call is TRBV20-1, the J call TRBJ2-5, with a tentative D call TRBD2 (6 bases). CDR1 and CDR2 (germline): DFQATT, SNEGSKA (reference sequence). This CDR3 contains 15 residues. The ends were cut back, 2 bases at V and 2 bases at J, with 15 bases in the middle. CDR3 amino acids: CSARRGLGGQETQYF. The CDR3 DNA follows: TGCAGTGCTAGACGGGGACTTGGGGGTCAAGAGACCCAGTACTTC.

The chain combines TRBV27 with TRBJ2-7; TRBD1 aligns across 9 bases. The CDR3 is 15 residues long. V lost 0 bases, J lost 4 bases, and 4 bases stayed unmatched. In germline, CDR1 is MNHEY, CDR2 SMNVEV (reference sequence). CDR3: CASSLSWTGDYEQYF. In DNA, the CDR3 is TGTGCCAGCAGTTTATCTTGGACAGGGGATTACGAGCAGTACTTC.

The chain combines TRBV5-1 with TRBJ1-4; perhaps TRBD1 as D (6 bases). From germline, CDR1 is SGHRS and CDR2 YFSETQ. V lost 3 bases and J lost 5, with 11 bases in between. The CDR3 has 14 amino acids. The CDR3 DNA follows: TGCGCCAGCAGCTCGCCGGGACACAATGAAAAACTGTTTTTT. Its protein is CASSSPGHNEKLFF. Drawing the rest from reference TRBV5-1 and TRBJ1-4, the complete variable domain is KAGVTQTPRYLIKTRGQQVTLSCSPISGHRSVSWYQQTPGQGLQFLFEYFSETQRNKGNFPGRFSGRQFSNSRSEMNVSTLELGDSALYLCASSSPGHNEKLFFGSGTQLSVL.

This clonotype was counted a few times. V gene TRBV10-3 combines with J gene TRBJ1-1; 7 nucleotides agree with TRBD1. Losses at the gene ends were 0 bases for V and 3 bases for J; bases not matched to a gene: 4. This CDR3 has 15 amino acids. Germline CDR1 and CDR2: ENHRY and SYGVKD. CDR3: CAISESKGADTEAFF. The DNA for the CDR3 is TGTGCCATCAGTGAGTCGAAGGGGGCGGACACTGAAGCTTTCTTT.

The chain recombines TRBV24-1 with TRBJ2-1; 8 bases line up with TRBD2. The CDR3 extends over 14 amino acids. Germline CDR1 KGHDR, CDR2 SFDVKD. The trim removed 9 bases at V and 7 bases at J, leaving 10 bases unmatched. CDR3 coding DNA: TGTGCCACCCCTATTCCAGCGGGAGAGAATGAGCAGTTCTTC. Translating it yields CATPIPAGENEQFF.

This chain joins TRBV7-9 and TRBJ2-3; possibly TRBD2 for D (5 bases). Deletions cut 8 bases from V and 2 bases from J, with 11 bases between. Germline CDR1 is SEHNR and CDR2 is FQNEAQ (reference sequence). The CDR3 covers 13 residues. Here the CDR3 reads CASCLAYTDTQYF. CDR3 nucleotide sequence: TGTGCCAGCTGCCTAGCCTACACAGATACGCAGTATTTT.

In this sample, this clonotype turned up many times. The rearrangement uses TRBV20-1 and TRBJ2-7, with 11 bases fitting TRBD1. CDR1 is DFQATT and CDR2 is SNEGSKA in the germline V gene (reference sequence). J gave up 3 bases and V 2 bases, and 3 bases lay outside the gene matches. The CDR3 covers 14 residues. The CDR3 nucleotides read TGCAGTGCTAGACTCGGGACAGGGGGCTACGAGCAGTACTTC. It translates to CSARLGTGGYEQYF.